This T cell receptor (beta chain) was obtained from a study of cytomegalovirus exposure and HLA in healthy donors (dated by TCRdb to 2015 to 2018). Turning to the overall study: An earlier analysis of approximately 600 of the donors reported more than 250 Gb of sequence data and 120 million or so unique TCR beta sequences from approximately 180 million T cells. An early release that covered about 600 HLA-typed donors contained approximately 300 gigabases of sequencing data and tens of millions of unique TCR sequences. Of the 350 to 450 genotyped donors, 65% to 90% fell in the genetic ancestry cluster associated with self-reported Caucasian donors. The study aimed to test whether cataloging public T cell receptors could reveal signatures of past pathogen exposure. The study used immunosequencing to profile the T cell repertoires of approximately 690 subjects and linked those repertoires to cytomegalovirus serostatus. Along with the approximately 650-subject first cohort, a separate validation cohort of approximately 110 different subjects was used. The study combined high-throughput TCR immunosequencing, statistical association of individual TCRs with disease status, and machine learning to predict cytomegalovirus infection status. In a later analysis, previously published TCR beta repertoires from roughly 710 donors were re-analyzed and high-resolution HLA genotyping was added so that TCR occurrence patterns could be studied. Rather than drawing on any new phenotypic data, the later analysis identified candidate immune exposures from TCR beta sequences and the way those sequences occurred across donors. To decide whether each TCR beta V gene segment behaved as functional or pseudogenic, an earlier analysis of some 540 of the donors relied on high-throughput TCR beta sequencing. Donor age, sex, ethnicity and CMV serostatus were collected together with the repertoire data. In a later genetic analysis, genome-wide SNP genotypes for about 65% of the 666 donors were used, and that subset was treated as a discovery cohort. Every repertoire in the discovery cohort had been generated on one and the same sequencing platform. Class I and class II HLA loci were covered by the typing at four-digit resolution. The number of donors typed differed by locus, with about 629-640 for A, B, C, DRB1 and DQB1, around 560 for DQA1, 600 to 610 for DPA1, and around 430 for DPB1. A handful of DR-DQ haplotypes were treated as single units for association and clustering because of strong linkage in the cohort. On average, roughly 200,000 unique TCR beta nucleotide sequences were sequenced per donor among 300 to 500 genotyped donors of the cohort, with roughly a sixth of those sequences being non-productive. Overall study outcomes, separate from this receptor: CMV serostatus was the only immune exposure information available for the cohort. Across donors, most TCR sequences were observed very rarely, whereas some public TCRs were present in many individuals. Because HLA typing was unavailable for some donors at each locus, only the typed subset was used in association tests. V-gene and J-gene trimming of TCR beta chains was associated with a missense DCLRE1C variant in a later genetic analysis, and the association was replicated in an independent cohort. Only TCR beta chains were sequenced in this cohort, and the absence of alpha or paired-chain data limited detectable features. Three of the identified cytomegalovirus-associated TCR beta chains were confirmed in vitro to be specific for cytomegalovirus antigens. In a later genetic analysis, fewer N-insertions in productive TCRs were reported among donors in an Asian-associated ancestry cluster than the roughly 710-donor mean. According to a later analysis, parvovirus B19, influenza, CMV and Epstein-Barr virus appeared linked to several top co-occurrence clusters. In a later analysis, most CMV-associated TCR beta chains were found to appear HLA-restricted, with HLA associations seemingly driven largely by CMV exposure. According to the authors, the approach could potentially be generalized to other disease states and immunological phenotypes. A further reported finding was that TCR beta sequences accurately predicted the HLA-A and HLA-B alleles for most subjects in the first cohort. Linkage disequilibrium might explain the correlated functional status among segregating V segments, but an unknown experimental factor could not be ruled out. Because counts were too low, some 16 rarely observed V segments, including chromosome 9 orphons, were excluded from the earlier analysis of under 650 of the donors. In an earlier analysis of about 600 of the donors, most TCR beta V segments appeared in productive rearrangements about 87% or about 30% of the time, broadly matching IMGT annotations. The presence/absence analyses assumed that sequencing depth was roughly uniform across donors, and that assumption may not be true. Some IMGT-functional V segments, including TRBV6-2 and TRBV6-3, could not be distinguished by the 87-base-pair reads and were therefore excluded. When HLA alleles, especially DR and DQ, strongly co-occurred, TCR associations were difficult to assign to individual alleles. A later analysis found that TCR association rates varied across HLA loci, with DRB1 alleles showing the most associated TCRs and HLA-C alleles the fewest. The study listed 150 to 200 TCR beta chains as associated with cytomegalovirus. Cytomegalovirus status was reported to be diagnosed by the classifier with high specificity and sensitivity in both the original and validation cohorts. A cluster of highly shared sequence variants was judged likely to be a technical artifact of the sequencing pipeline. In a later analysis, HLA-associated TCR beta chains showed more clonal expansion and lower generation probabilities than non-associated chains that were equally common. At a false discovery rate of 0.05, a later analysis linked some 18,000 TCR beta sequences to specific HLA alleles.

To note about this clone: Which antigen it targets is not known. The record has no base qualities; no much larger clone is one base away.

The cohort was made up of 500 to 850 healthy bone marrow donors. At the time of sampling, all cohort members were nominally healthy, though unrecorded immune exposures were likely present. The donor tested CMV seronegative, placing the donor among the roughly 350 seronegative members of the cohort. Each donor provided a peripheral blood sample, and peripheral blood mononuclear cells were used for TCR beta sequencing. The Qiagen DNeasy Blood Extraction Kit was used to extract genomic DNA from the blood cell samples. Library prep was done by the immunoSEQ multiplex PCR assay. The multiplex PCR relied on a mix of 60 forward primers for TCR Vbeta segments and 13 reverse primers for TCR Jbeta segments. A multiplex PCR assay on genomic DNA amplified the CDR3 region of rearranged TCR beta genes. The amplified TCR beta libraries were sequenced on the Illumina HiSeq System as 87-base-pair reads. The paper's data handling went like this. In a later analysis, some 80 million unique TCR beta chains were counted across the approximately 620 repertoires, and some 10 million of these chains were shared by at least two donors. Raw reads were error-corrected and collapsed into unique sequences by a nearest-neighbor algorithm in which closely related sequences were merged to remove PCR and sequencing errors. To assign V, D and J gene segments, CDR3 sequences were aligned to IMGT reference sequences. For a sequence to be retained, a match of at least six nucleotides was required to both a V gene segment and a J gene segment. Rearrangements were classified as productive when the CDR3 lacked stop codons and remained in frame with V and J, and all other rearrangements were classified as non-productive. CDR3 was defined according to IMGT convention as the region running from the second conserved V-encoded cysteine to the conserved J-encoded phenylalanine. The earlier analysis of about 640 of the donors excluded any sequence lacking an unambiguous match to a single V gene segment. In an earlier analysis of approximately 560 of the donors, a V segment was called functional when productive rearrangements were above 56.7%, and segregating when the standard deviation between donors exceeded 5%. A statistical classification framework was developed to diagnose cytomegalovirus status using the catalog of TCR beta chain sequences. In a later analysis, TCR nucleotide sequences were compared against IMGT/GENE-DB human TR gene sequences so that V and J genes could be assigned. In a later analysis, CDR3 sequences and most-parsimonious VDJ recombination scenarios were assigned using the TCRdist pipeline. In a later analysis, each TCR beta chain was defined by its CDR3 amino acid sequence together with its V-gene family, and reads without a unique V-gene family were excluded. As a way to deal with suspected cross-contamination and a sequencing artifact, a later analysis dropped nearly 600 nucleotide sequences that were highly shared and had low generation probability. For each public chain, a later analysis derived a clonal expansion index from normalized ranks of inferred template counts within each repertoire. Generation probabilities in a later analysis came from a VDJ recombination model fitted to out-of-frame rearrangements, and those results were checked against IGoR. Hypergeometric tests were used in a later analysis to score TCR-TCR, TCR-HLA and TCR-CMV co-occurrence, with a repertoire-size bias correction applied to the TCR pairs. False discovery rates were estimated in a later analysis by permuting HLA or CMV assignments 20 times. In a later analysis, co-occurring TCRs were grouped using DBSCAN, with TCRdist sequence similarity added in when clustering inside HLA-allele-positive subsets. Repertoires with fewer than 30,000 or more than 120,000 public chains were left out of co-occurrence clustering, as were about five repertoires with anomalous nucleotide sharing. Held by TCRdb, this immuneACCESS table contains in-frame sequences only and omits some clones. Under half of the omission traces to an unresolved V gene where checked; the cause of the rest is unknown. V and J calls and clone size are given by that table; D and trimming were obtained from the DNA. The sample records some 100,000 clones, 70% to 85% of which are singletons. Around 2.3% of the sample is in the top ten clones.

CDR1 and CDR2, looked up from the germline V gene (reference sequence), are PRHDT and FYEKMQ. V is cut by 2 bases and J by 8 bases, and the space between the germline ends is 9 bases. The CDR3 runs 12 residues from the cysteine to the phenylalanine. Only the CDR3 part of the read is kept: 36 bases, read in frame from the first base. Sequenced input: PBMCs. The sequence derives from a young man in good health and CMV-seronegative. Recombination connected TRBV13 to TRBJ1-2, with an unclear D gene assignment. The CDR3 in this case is CASSLRPRGYTF. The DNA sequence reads TGTGCCAGCAGCTTAAGACCGAGGGGCTACACCTTC.